These 19 T cell receptor beta chains share one sample of origin, sequenced in a study of TIL therapy for anti-PD-1-resistant metastatic lung cancer. The time point denotes: pre-treatment sample, taken before nivolumab and TIL therapy. The libraries were made with immunoSEQ v3. Only in-frame clones appear in the TCRdb table, and some are missing; sequencing was by immunoSEQ multiplex PCR. The sample shows roughly 20,000 clones, approximately 70% of them seen only once. The sequencing here drew on blood, taken at baseline. These receptors came from a person between 25 and 79 years old with non-small cell lung cancer.

V gene TRBV6-6 combines with J gene TRBJ2-7; no clear D. This CDR3 has 15 amino acids. Germline lookup yields CDR1 MNHNY and CDR2 SVGAGI (reference sequence). The CDR3 region has the DNA TGTGCCAGCAGTAACTCCGCCGTTAGCTCCTACGAGCAGTACGTC. This codes for CASSNSAVSSYEQYV.

The J gene is TRBJ1-1, the V gene TRBV7-9, with D maybe TRBD1 (5 bases). The germline V and J ends were trimmed by 5 bases and 1 base, with 14 bases remaining between them. This CDR3 has 15 residues. CDR1 and CDR2 (germline): SEHNR, FQNEAQ (reference sequence). This chain's CDR3 is CASSRGRDGNTEAFF. For the CDR3, the DNA is TGTGCCAGCAGCCGGGGGAGGGACGGGAACACTGAAGCTTTCTTT. The full variable domain, rest sourced from reference TRBV7-9 and TRBJ1-1, is DTGVSQNPRHKITKRGQNVTFRCDPISEHNRLYWYRQTLGQGPEFLTYFQNEAQLEKSRLLSDRFSAERPKGSFSTLEIQRTEQGDSAMYLCASSRGRDGNTEAFFGQGTRLTVV.

This clone appeared a few times. V is TRBV3-1 (or the pseudogene TRBV3-2) and J is TRBJ2-3; no clear D gene. This CDR3 contains 13 residues. Per the germline V gene, CDR1 is LGHDT and CDR2 is YNNKEL (reference sequence). Trimming took off 2 bases at V and 6 bases at J, with 9 bases between the two ends. CDR3 protein: CASSQFLGDTQYF. CDR3 nucleotide sequence: TGTGCCAGCAGCCAATTCTTGGGGGATACGCAGTATTTT.

The chain employs TRBV6-5 and TRBJ2-1; no clear D gene. CDR1 MNHEY and CDR2 SVGAGI come from the germline V gene. There are 14 residues in the CDR3. V lost 8 bases to trimming and J lost 5 bases, with 16 bases between them. This CDR3 reads CASGKGLGNNEQFF. In DNA form, the CDR3 reads TGTGCCAGCGGGAAGGGTTTAGGGAACAATGAGCAGTTCTTC.

This clone showed up just a few times. The gene calls are TRBV19 and TRBJ2-1; 8 bases line up with TRBD1. Per the germline V gene, CDR1 is LNHDA and CDR2 is SQIVND (reference sequence). CDR3 length: 13 residues. With 4 bases clipped from V and 9 bases from J, the junction kept 5 bases outside the gene matches. CDR3 DNA sequence: TGTGCCAGTAGTAACCGGGACAGGATTGAGCAGTTCTTC. It codes for CASSNRDRIEQFF.

This rearrangement joins TRBV7-8 to TRBJ2-5, with D possibly TRBD1 on 7 matching bases. The CDR3 consists of 16 residues. V lost 4 bases to trimming and J lost 4 bases, with 19 bases between them. The germline CDR1 and CDR2 sequences are SGHVS and FQNEAQ. CDR3 sequence reads: CASSSLGGGKGETQYF. The DNA of the CDR3 is TGTGCCAGCAGCTCTCTAGGAGGGGGCAAGGGAGAGACCCAGTACTTC.

This clone has a single count. The chain couples TRBV24-1 to TRBJ2-1; D remains ambiguous. The V end lost 1 base, the J end lost 6 bases, and 9 bases lay between the germline ends. Germline loops: CDR1 KGHDR, CDR2 SFDVKD. This CDR3 is built from 14 residues. CDR3: CATSDFGSSNEQFF. The DNA for the CDR3 is TGTGCCACCAGTGATTTTGGAAGCTCCAATGAGCAGTTCTTC.

The genes are TRBV27 and TRBJ2-6; D remains ambiguous. The V end lost 3 bases, the J end lost 0 bases, and 6 bases lay between the germline ends. This CDR3 has 15 amino acids. Per germline, CDR1 MNHEY and CDR2 SMNVEV (reference sequence). The CDR3, as DNA: TGTGCCAGCAGTTTTGCCAGCTCTGGGGCCAACGTCCTGACTTTC. This gives the protein CASSFASSGANVLTF.

The count of this clone is one. The chain couples TRBV9 to TRBJ2-6; D not resolved. CDR1 and CDR2 from the germline V gene are SGDLS and YYNGEE. V dropped 3 bases and J dropped 4 bases, with 5 bases sitting between them. This CDR3 has 13 amino acids. The DNA of the CDR3 is TGTGCCAGCAGCGAGAGCGGGGCCAACGTCCTGACTTTC. It yields the protein CASSESGANVLTF.

The rearrangement uses TRBV7-3 and TRBJ2-1, with no clear D. This CDR3 comprises 16 residues. V was shortened by 5 bases and J by 5 bases, with 19 bases between the two germline ends. CDR1 is SGHTA and CDR2 is FQGTGA in the germline V gene. The CDR3 here is CASSPFAPAENNEQFF. In nucleotides, the CDR3 is TGTGCCAGCAGCCCGTTTGCGCCGGCAGAGAACAATGAGCAGTTCTTC.

The genes are TRBV14 and TRBJ2-1, with 13 bases fitting TRBD2. The CDR3 covers 18 residues. V lost 4 bases and J lost 6; bases outside the gene matches: 12. Germline loops: CDR1 SGHDN, CDR2 FVKESK. CDR3 nucleotide sequence: TGTGCCAGCAGCCCTATAGTTATCGGACTAGCGGGAGTCAATGAGCAGTTCTTC. It codes for CASSPIVIGLAGVNEQFF. Full variable domain (missing parts from reference TRBV14 and TRBJ2-1): EAGVTQFPSHSVIEKGQTVTLRCDPISGHDNLYWYRRVMGKEIKFLLHFVKESKQDESGMPNNRFLAERTGGTYSTLKVQPAELEDSGVYFCASSPIVIGLAGVNEQFFGPGTRLTVL.

This rearrangement joins TRBV4-1 to TRBJ2-5, with 7 bases that match TRBD1. The J segment lost 7 bases and the V segment lost 1 base, leaving 12 bases of the junction unmatched. Looked up from germline, CDR1 is MGHRA and CDR2 is YSYEKL. The CDR3 is made up of 16 amino acids. The chain's CDR3 is CASSQVVAGGRGTQYF. Written as DNA, the CDR3 is TGCGCCAGCAGCCAAGTTGTTGCAGGGGGTAGGGGGACCCAGTACTTC.

A word on this clone: Different DNA sequences within this sample yield the same CDR3. This chain's CDR3 is CASSQDLNSGNTIYF. CDR3 nucleotide sequence: TGTGCCAGCAGCCAAGACCTCAACTCTGGAAACACCATATATTTT. V gene TRBV3-1 (or the pseudogene TRBV3-2) combines with J gene TRBJ1-3; no firm D call. V shed 0 bases and J shed 0 bases, with 6 bases lying between them. The CDR3 is made up of 15 amino acids. The germline V gene has CDR1 LGHDT and CDR2 YNNKEL (reference sequence).

This clone has a single count. The gene calls are TRBV12-3 or TRBV12-4 and TRBJ1-3; no clear D gene. The CDR3 is 13 residues long. The V end was cut by 1 base, the J end by 1 base, with 2 bases between. The CDR3 reads CASSLGSGNTIYF. CDR3 DNA: TGTGCCAGCAGTTTAGGGTCTGGAAACACCATATATTTT.

V gene TRBV4-1 combines with J gene TRBJ2-7; D is tentatively TRBD1 or TRBD2 (6 bases each). CDR1 and CDR2 (germline): MGHRA, YSYEKL. The CDR3 covers 18 residues. Trimming cost V 4 bases and J 0 bases, with 22 bases left between them. This chain's CDR3 is CASSLGGLGQKSSYEQYF. The CDR3 DNA is TGCGCCAGCAGCCTCGGAGGGCTTGGACAGAAGAGCTCCTACGAGCAGTACTTC.

This chain uses TRBV29-1 with TRBJ1-1, with a weak D call TRBD1 (5 bases). In germline, CDR1 is SQVTM, CDR2 ANQGSEA. The CDR3 is 12 residues long. CDR3 region: CSGGTQYTEAFF. The CDR3 DNA reads TGCAGTGGGGGGACCCAATACACTGAAGCTTTCTTT.

The rearrangement uses TRBV7-3 and TRBJ2-1; D is uncertain. The CDR3 sequence is 15 residues long. V shed 3 bases and J shed 0 bases, with 9 bases lying between them. Germline V gene sequence: CDR1 SGHTA, CDR2 FQGTGA. The CDR3: CASSLGISSYNEQFF. DNA for the CDR3: TGTGCCAGCAGCTTGGGGATAAGCTCCTACAATGAGCAGTTCTTC.

The V gene is TRBV7-2, the J gene TRBJ2-3; possibly TRBD1 or TRBD2 for D (5 bases each). The V end lost 5 bases, the J end lost 0 bases, and 12 bases lay between the germline ends. Germline V lookup: CDR1 SGHTA, CDR2 FQGNSA. The CDR3 length is 15 residues. As DNA, the CDR3 is TGTGCCAGCAGCCTAGAGGGGAAAAGCACAGATACGCAGTATTTT. Protein sequence: CASSLEGKSTDTQYF.

The CDR3 nucleotides read TGTGCCAGCAGTGAACGGAACCGGCTCACTGGCTACACCTTC. Amino acids: CASSERNRLTGYTF. The rearrangement links TRBV2 to TRBJ1-2; the D is unclear. Trimming left V 2 bases short and J 7 bases short, with 14 bases between. The CDR3 runs to 14 residues. Germline CDR1 and CDR2: SNHLY and FYNNEI.